The TCR beta chain under discussion was sequenced for a study of T cell responses to AZD1222 COVID-19 vaccine. The germline gives CDR1 SNHLY, CDR2 FYNNEI. This CDR3 has 15 amino acids. V was shortened by 6 bases and J by 8 bases, with 19 bases between the two germline ends. Method: immunoSEQ multiplex PCR; TCRdb's copy keeps in-frame clones and lacks some. Here the sample spans 90,000 to 150,000 clones, roughly 84% being singletons. The input for sequencing was peripheral blood, taken on day 0 of AZD1222 vaccination. The genes are TRBV2 and TRBJ1-4; TRBD1 might be the D (5 bases). The sequence derives from an adult in good health. In DNA form, the CDR3 reads TGTGCCAGCAGCCGGGGGTGGGGTGACAACGAAAAACTGTTTTTT. This gives the protein CASSRGWGDNEKLFF.